Below, 15 T cell receptor beta chains from the same sample are listed, as sequenced in a study of neurological immune-mediated disorders. TCRdb reprocessed the 5' RACE reads with MiXCR, giving one entry per CDR3 protein. This sample has tens of thousands of distinct CDR3 sequences; roughly 2.5% occur once, and the top ten carry about 2.4%. Sequencing was carried out using PBMCs. The receptors were sampled from a man over 45 with multiple sclerosis.

This clonotype has a count of ten or more. This chain links TRBV5-1 with TRBJ1-3; D might be TRBD1 (5 bases). V was clipped by 1 base and J by 0 bases, with 8 bases between them. The CDR3 has 15 amino acids. Per germline, CDR1 SGHRS and CDR2 YFSETQ. CDR3 in amino acids: CASSLTGSSGNTIYF. In DNA, the CDR3 is TGCGCCAGCAGCTTGACAGGCAGCTCTGGAAACACCATATATTTT. Based on the CDR3 plus reference TRBV5-1 and TRBJ1-3, the full variable domain is KAGVTQTPRYLIKTRGQQVTLSCSPISGHRSVSWYQQTPGQGLQFLFEYFSETQRNKGNFPGRFSGRQFSNSRSEMNVSTLELGDSALYLCASSLTGSSGNTIYFGEGSWLTVV.

This clonotype occurred many times. The chain employs TRBV5-5 and TRBJ1-5; TRBD1 matches 7 bases. V trimming: 4 bases; J trimming: 3 bases; junction bases outside the gene matches: 7. The V gene's germline CDR1 is SGHKS and CDR2 YYEKEE (reference sequence). The CDR3 totals 15 residues. The CDR3, as DNA: TGTGCCAGCAGCGAGGACAGGCCTCCCAATCAGCCCCAGCATTTT. It translates to CASSEDRPPNQPQHF.

This clonotype was detected ten times or more. The chain combines TRBV9 with TRBJ2-2; D uncertain. The CDR3 covers 16 residues. V was cut by 0 bases and J by 8 bases, with 17 bases left in between. Germline V CDR1 and CDR2: SGDLS, YYNGEE. CDR3 in DNA: TGTGCCAGCAGCGTAGCAATTGGCACTTCTGGTGGGGAGCTGTTTTTT. Residues: CASSVAIGTSGGELFF.

In its sample, this clonotype was seen many times. J is TRBJ2-2 and V is TRBV9, with 9 nucleotides matching TRBD1. The V gene's germline CDR1 is SGDLS and CDR2 YYNGEE. J gave up 0 bases and V 0 bases, and 6 bases lay outside the gene matches. The CDR3 loop spans 18 amino acids. The CDR3 DNA reads as TGTGCCAGCAGCGTAGATAGGACAGGGGTATCGAACACCGGGGAGCTGTTTTTT. It translates to CASSVDRTGVSNTGELFF.

Ten or more counts support this clonotype. The gene calls are TRBV7-2 and TRBJ2-5; 10 nucleotides align to TRBD1. After removal of 5 bases from V and 5 bases from J, the junction contained 5 bases not matched to a gene. This CDR3 is built from 14 residues. Germline lookup yields CDR1 SGHTA and CDR2 FQGNSA. The CDR3 sequence is CASSPTGGVETQYF. DNA of the CDR3: TGTGCCAGCAGCCCGACAGGGGGCGTGGAGACCCAGTACTTC.

This clonotype has a count of ten or more. The chain uses TRBV29-1 and TRBJ1-1; the D is unclear. The V end was cut by 5 bases, the J end by 1 base, with 8 bases between. The CDR3 extends over 12 amino acids. The germline V gene has CDR1 SQVTM and CDR2 ANQGSEA. The CDR3 nucleotides read TGCAGCGTTCAAAATACGAACACTGAAGCTTTCTTT. Protein: CSVQNTNTEAFF.

In this sample, this clonotype turned up many times. The V and J genes are TRBV5-1 and TRBJ2-1, with a tentative D call TRBD2 (5 bases). Germline V lookup: CDR1 SGHRS, CDR2 YFSETQ. CDR3 length equals 13 residues. V lost 4 bases and J lost 5, with 10 bases in between. CDR3 DNA sequence: TGCGCCAGCAGCACCGGACTTCACAATGAGCAGTTCTTC. Encoded protein: CASSTGLHNEQFF.

This clonotype was observed many times. V and J are TRBV7-7 and TRBJ2-5, with D possibly TRBD2 on 5 matching bases. In germline, CDR1 is SSHAT, CDR2 FNYEAQ (reference sequence). The CDR3 is 15 residues long. Trimming stripped 5 bases from V and 2 bases from J, with 15 bases between. The CDR3 nucleotides are TGTGCCAGCAGCCCATCCGGCTGGGAGCAAGAGACCCAGTACTTC. Translation gives CASSPSGWEQETQYF.

This clonotype has at least ten counts. The chain links TRBV5-1 to TRBJ2-3, with D tentatively TRBD1 or TRBD2 (6 bases each). Trimming left V 4 bases short and J 6 bases short, with 18 bases between. Germline-derived CDR1 and CDR2 are SGHRS and YFSETQ. The CDR3 consists of 15 residues. This chain's CDR3 is CASSPLSGEADTQYF. The CDR3, as DNA: TGCGCCAGCAGCCCCTTATCAGGGGAGGCCGATACGCAGTATTTT. Full variable domain (rest looked up from reference TRBV5-1 and TRBJ2-3): KAGVTQTPRYLIKTRGQQVTLSCSPISGHRSVSWYQQTPGQGLQFLFEYFSETQRNKGNFPGRFSGRQFSNSRSEMNVSTLELGDSALYLCASSPLSGEADTQYFGPGTRLTVL.

This clonotype was seen repeatedly, ten times or more. This chain connects TRBV27 to TRBJ2-1; the match to TRBD2 covers 14 bases. The CDR3 runs 15 residues. From germline, CDR1 is MNHEY and CDR2 SMNVEV (reference sequence). The V gene end was trimmed by 5 bases and the J gene end by 7 bases; junction bases not matched to a gene: 4. The CDR3 DNA follows: TGTGCCAGCAGTGCGGGGACTAGCGGGGGAAATGAGCAGTTCTTC. This translates into CASSAGTSGGNEQFF.

This clonotype was counted ten times or more. This chain links TRBV10-2 with TRBJ2-1, with D possibly TRBD2 on 6 matching bases. Germline V gene sequence: CDR1 WSHSY, CDR2 SAAADI. V lost 5 bases to trimming and J lost 9 bases, with 14 bases between them. This CDR3 spans 13 amino acids. The CDR3 is CASSSGRGSEQFF. As DNA, the CDR3 is TGCGCCAGCAGTAGTGGGCGGGGTAGTGAGCAGTTCTTC.

This clonotype was picked up many times. This chain connects TRBV7-2 to TRBJ2-5, with D tentatively TRBD1 (6 bases). Germline lookup yields CDR1 SGHTA and CDR2 FQGNSA. The V gene lost 3 bases and the J gene lost 5 bases, with 16 bases spanning the gap. The CDR3 is 15 amino acids. The CDR3 region is CASSFQGSRQETQYF. For the CDR3, the DNA is TGTGCCAGCAGCTTCCAGGGGAGCAGGCAGGAGACCCAGTACTTC.

This clonotype has ten or more counts. The chain uses TRBV9 and TRBJ2-1; weak D call: TRBD1 (5 bases). The CDR3 has 13 amino acids. The V end lost 0 bases, the J end lost 8 bases, and 9 bases lay between the germline ends. CDR1 is SGDLS and CDR2 is YYNGEE in the germline V gene. For the CDR3, the DNA is TGTGCCAGCAGCGTAGAGGGGCGTGATGAGCAGTTCTTC. This sequence encodes CASSVEGRDEQFF.

In its sample, this clonotype was seen many times. The V and J genes are TRBV12-3 or TRBV12-4 and TRBJ1-1; 7 nucleotides agree with TRBD1. There are 12 residues in the CDR3. Losses at the gene ends were 6 bases for V and 10 bases for J; bases not matched to a gene: 8. For the CDR3, the DNA is TGTGCCAGCAGATACGACAGGGCGGGAGCTTTCTTT. It yields the protein CASRYDRAGAFF.

The CDR3 sequence is CASIGGPTEAFF. The CDR3 DNA sequence: TGTGCCAGTATTGGAGGGCCGACTGAAGCTTTCTTT. The V call is TRBV19, the J call TRBJ1-1; D unclear. Between the trimmed V and J ends, which lost 7 bases and 5 bases, there was a span of 11 bases. CDR3 length: 12 amino acids. The germline V gene has CDR1 LNHDA and CDR2 SQIVND (reference sequence).